The present T cell receptor (beta chain) was sequenced within a study of metastatic and nonmetastatic thyroid tumors. Study as a whole: Repertoires were compared across blood and tumor or nodule tissue from malignant and benign thyroid patients. Study-wide findings and caveats: Across blood and tumor, TCR beta diversity in malignant thyroid tumors was reportedly significantly higher than in benign nodules.

This clone was observed many times. The target antigen is unknown. The CDR3 extends over 17 amino acids. The V gene's germline CDR1 is SGHTA and CDR2 FQGNSA. Trimming took 5 bases from V and 4 from J, leaving 22 bases between them. No patient received treatment before thyroid surgery. Authors' methods: What underpinned the distant-metastasis classifier for papillary thyroid cancer was the set of CDR3 differences across clinicopathological groups. TCRdb re-called the PCR reads with MiXCR. The V and J calls and clone size come from TCRdb's table, not from the authors' own analysis. Of roughly 22,000 clones listed, 36% were seen once; the top ten hold about 20%.

Material for sequencing was blood. The chain uses TRBV7-2 and TRBJ2-3; perhaps D is TRBD1 or TRBD2 (5 bases each). This sequence was found in a male donor with papillary thyroid cancer or a benign thyroid nodule (not recorded which). Some clones in this sample may be carry-over from other donors' samples. The CDR3 here is CASSPDTGTVLSDTQYF. The CDR3 region has the DNA TGTGCCAGCAGCCCCGATACCGGGACGGTACTTTCAGATACGCAGTATTTT.